This T cell receptor beta chain emerged from a study of cytomegalovirus exposure and HLA in healthy donors. This CDR3 contains 15 residues. The germline V gene encodes CDR1 SGDLS and CDR2 YYNGEE. Deletions cut 3 bases from V and 4 bases from J, with 14 bases between. PCR amplification relied on 60 Vbeta primers (plus 13 Jbeta primers). TCRdb's table, derived via immunoSEQ multiplex PCR, lists solely in-frame clones and lacks some. The sample lists 130,000 to 150,000 clones, 70% to 80% occurring once. Sequenced material: PBMCs. V usage is TRBV9 and J usage is TRBJ1-5; the D gene is possibly TRBD1 (6 bases). The source is a male donor in good health and CMV-seronegative. The CDR3 nucleotides read TGTGCCAGCAGCGCAGACTACAGGGCGAATCAGCCCCAGCATTTT. Protein sequence: CASSADYRANQPQHF.